This TCR beta chain was profiled in a study of T-cell memory formation after mild COVID-19. CDR3 length equals 13 residues. Germline V gives CDR1 MNHEY, CDR2 SVGAGI. V lost 2 bases, J lost 4 bases, and 6 bases lay in between. Via MiXCR, TCRdb re-called the 5' RACE reads, giving one row per CDR3 protein. The table shows about 320,000 distinct CDR3 sequences, with roughly 13% occurring only once. This receptor was taken from a man aged 18-30 years who had mild COVID-19 (a few samples of this study predate the infection). Cell type and time point are not known. Sequenced input: PBMCs or a T cell subset sorted from them (not recorded which). V is TRBV6-5 and J is TRBJ2-1; D unresolved. In nucleotides, the CDR3 is TGTGCCAGCAGTTACCTGGGATACAATGAGCAGTTCTTC. Translated: CASSYLGYNEQFF.